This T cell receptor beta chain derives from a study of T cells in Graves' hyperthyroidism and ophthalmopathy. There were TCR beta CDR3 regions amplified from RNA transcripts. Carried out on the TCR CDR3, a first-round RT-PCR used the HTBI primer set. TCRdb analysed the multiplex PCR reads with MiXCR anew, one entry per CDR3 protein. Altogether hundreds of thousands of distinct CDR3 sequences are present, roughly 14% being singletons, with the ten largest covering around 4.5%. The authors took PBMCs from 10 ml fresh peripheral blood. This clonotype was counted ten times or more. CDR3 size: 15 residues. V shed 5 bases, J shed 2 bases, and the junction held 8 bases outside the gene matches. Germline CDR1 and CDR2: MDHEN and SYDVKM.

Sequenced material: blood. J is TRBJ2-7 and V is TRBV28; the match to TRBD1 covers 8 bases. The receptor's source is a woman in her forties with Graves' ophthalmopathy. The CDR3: CASSRRTGMAYEQYF. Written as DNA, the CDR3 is TGTGCCAGCAGTAGAAGGACAGGGATGGCCTACGAGCAGTACTTC.